Shown below are 27 T cell receptor beta chains from a single sample sequenced in a study of T cell changes during pregnancy in multiple sclerosis. Using immunoSEQ multiplex PCR, the repertoire was profiled, and TCRdb retains in-frame clones only, with some absent. This repertoire shows some 64,000 clones, just over 90% found once; its top ten account for almost 1.5%. Sequenced material: peripheral blood, taken after pregnancy. The origin of the receptors is a female donor with multiple sclerosis, enrolled in a pregnancy study.

The chain combines TRBV28 with TRBJ2-5, with D perhaps matching TRBD1 (5 bases). This CDR3 comprises 13 residues. V lost 6 bases and J 1 base, leaving 9 bases between the germline ends. CDR1 is MDHEN and CDR2 is SYDVKM in the germline V gene. Written as DNA, the CDR3 is TGTGCCAGCAGCGTAGGGGTCCAAGAGACCCAGTACTTC. Protein product: CASSVGVQETQYF.

This clone was observed once. The V and J genes are TRBV5-5 and TRBJ1-3; D not resolved. The V end lost 3 bases, the J end lost 4 bases, and 8 bases lay between the germline ends. The CDR3 length is 13 residues. Germline assignment: CDR1 SGHKS and CDR2 YYEKEE (reference sequence). In DNA, the CDR3 is TGTGCCAGCAGCTCCTCCGGGGGAAACACCATATATTTT. It codes for CASSSSGGNTIYF.

V gene TRBV6-1 combines with J gene TRBJ1-2; perhaps TRBD1 as D (6 bases). Trimming shortened V by 6 bases and J by 8 bases, and 22 bases separated the two germline ends. Germline V gene sequence: CDR1 MNHNS, CDR2 SASEGT. The CDR3 length is 15 residues. As DNA, the CDR3 is TGTGCCAGCAGCACTCCGGGACAAGGGTGGAGAGGCTACACCTTC. Its protein product is CASSTPGQGWRGYTF.

This clone was seen once. This sequence joins TRBV5-1 and TRBJ2-1, with a possible D match to TRBD2 (7 bases). The V gene's germline CDR1 is SGHRS and CDR2 YFSETQ. The CDR3 sequence is 14 residues long. Trimming left V 4 bases short and J 9 bases short, with 17 bases between. In nucleotides, the CDR3 is TGCGCCAGCAGCCCCCGGACTAGGGGGAGTGAGCAGTTCTTC. Encoded protein: CASSPRTRGSEQFF.

The genes are TRBV19 and TRBJ2-1; 9 nucleotides agree with TRBD2. Looked up from germline, CDR1 is LNHDA and CDR2 is SQIVND (reference sequence). The length of the CDR3 is 16 residues. The V gene end was trimmed by 4 bases and the J gene end by 5 bases; junction bases not matched to a gene: 9. The CDR3, as DNA: TGTGCCAGTAGTACCGACCCGGGACTAGCCGACAATGAGCAGTTCTTC. Protein: CASSTDPGLADNEQFF.

The rearrangement joins TRBV7-9 to TRBJ2-5, with a tentative D call TRBD1 (6 bases). CDR1 SEHNR and CDR2 FQNEAQ come from the germline V gene (reference sequence). V was cut by 1 base and J by 9 bases, with 18 bases left in between. This CDR3 contains 15 residues. The chain's CDR3 is CASSLEDSGDFAQYF. The DNA of the CDR3 is TGTGCCAGCAGCTTAGAGGACAGCGGTGACTTCGCCCAGTACTTC.

The V call is TRBV14, the J call TRBJ1-2; no reliable D call. This CDR3 contains 15 residues. CDR1 is SGHDN and CDR2 is FVKESK in the germline V gene. Trimming left V 0 bases short and J 4 bases short, with 12 bases between. The CDR3 here is CASSQEEHSVYGYTF. In nucleotides, the CDR3 is TGTGCCAGCAGCCAAGAGGAGCACTCTGTCTATGGCTACACCTTC.

The chain recombines TRBV27 with TRBJ2-3; 10 bases align to TRBD2. The V gene end was trimmed by 5 bases and the J gene end by 6 bases; junction bases not matched to a gene: 8. Germline loops: CDR1 MNHEY, CDR2 SMNVEV (reference sequence). CDR3 length equals 15 residues. The CDR3 DNA reads TGTGCCAGCAGTCCGCTAGCGGGAGTACCCGATACGCAGTATTTT. Its translation: CASSPLAGVPDTQYF.

The chain employs TRBV5-4 and TRBJ2-1; 7 bases are a match to TRBD1. The V segment lost 2 bases and the J segment 6 bases; nucleotides outside the gene matches: 5. The germline CDR1 and CDR2 sequences are SGHNT and YYREEE (reference sequence). CDR3 length: 14 amino acids. The CDR3 loop reads CASSLGQGVNEQFF. CDR3 bases: TGTGCCAGCAGCTTAGGGCAGGGGGTCAATGAGCAGTTCTTC. The full variable domain, completed using reference TRBV5-4 and TRBJ2-1, is ETGVTQSPTHLIKTRGQQVTLRCSSQSGHNTVSWYQQALGQGPQFIFQYYREEENGRGNFPPRFSGLQFPNYSSELNVNALELDDSALYLCASSLGQGVNEQFFGPGTRLTVL.

This clone was seen a handful of times. The chain uses TRBV27 and TRBJ2-3; D perhaps matches TRBD2 (6 bases). Germline V CDR1 and CDR2: MNHEY, SMNVEV (reference sequence). The CDR3 runs to 13 residues. Trimming removed 5 bases from V and 9 bases from J, with 15 bases in between. The CDR3 bases are TGTGCCAGCAGTCTTAGCCGCGGGGAGACGCAGTATTTT. Protein sequence: CASSLSRGETQYF.

This clone was recorded only once. J is TRBJ1-3 and V is TRBV5-8, with unresolved D. The CDR3 has 13 residues. Trimming took off 0 bases at V and 3 bases at J, with 4 bases between the two ends. In germline, CDR1 is SGHTS, CDR2 YDEGEE. The CDR3 sequence is CASSLDGGNTIYF. In DNA form, the CDR3 reads TGTGCCAGCAGCTTGGACGGTGGAAACACCATATATTTT. Based on the CDR3 plus reference TRBV5-8 and TRBJ1-3, the full variable domain is EAGVTQSPTHLIKTRGQQATLRCSPISGHTSVYWYQQALGLGLQFLLWYDEGEERNRGNFPPRFSGRQFPNYSSELNVNALELEDSALYLCASSLDGGNTIYFGEGSWLTVV.

This chain joins TRBV11-2 and TRBJ2-1; D not resolved. The V end lost 2 bases, the J end lost 2 bases, and 13 bases lay between the germline ends. The CDR3 sequence is 16 residues long. Germline lookup yields CDR1 SGHAT and CDR2 FQNNGV. For the CDR3, the DNA is TGTGCCAGCAGCTTATTCCAGGATCCCACCTACAATGAGCAGTTCTTC. Protein: CASSLFQDPTYNEQFF.

This clone came up once. CDR3 protein: CASSQTGGNQPQHF. The DNA of the CDR3 is TGCGCCAGCAGCCAAACAGGGGGCAATCAGCCCCAGCATTTT. This sequence joins TRBV4-1 and TRBJ1-5, with 7 positions matching TRBD1. Germline trimming cut 2 bases from V and 2 bases from J; bases unmatched to any gene: 0. Per germline, CDR1 MGHRA and CDR2 YSYEKL. The CDR3 spans 14 residues.

The V and J genes are TRBV6-5 and TRBJ1-1; TRBD1 agrees at 7 bases. The J segment lost 0 bases and the V segment lost 1 base, leaving 5 bases of the junction unmatched. Germline V gives CDR1 MNHEY, CDR2 SVGAGI. This CDR3 is 16 amino acids long. Here the CDR3 reads CASSYLGQTMNTEAFF. As DNA, the CDR3 is TGTGCCAGCAGTTACTTGGGACAGACCATGAACACTGAAGCTTTCTTT.

J is TRBJ1-1 and V is TRBV9; D is ambiguous. Trimming removed 0 bases from V and 1 base from J, with 10 bases in between. Germline V gene data show CDR1 as SGDLS and CDR2 as YYNGEE. The CDR3 has 15 residues. The CDR3 reads CASSVVMEGNTEAFF. CDR3 in DNA: TGTGCCAGCAGCGTAGTTATGGAGGGGAACACTGAAGCTTTCTTT.

V is TRBV6-6 and J is TRBJ1-2; TRBD1 might be the D (5 bases). Germline values: CDR1 MNHNY, CDR2 SVGAGI (reference sequence). This CDR3 region has 16 residues. The V and J ends lost 0 bases and 4 bases respectively, with 15 bases between them. For the CDR3, the DNA is TGTGCCAGCAGTTACTCGATGTGGGGCACGCTCTATGGCTACACCTTC. Its translation is CASSYSMWGTLYGYTF.

The chain couples TRBV28 to TRBJ1-5, with 7 bases lining up with TRBD1. The germline gives CDR1 MDHEN, CDR2 SYDVKM. The V and J ends lost 3 bases and 4 bases, in that order; junction bases with no gene match: 3. The CDR3 consists of 14 residues. The CDR3 region has the DNA TGTGCCAGCAGTTTGGGACAGACGAATCAGCCCCAGCATTTT. It encodes CASSLGQTNQPQHF. The variable domain in full, completed from reference TRBV28 and TRBJ1-5, reads DVKVTQSSRYLVKRTGEKVFLECVQDMDHENMFWYRQDPGLGLRLIYFSYDVKMKEKGDIPEGYSVSREKKERFSLILESASTNQTSMYLCASSLGQTNQPQHFGDGTRLSIL.

The chain's CDR3 is CASSYGRGRDTDTQYF. The CDR3 DNA reads TGTGCCAGCAGTTATGGTAGGGGGCGAGACACAGATACGCAGTATTTT. This chain uses TRBV6-6 with TRBJ2-3; 7 bases match TRBD1. Germline loops: CDR1 MNHNY, CDR2 SVGAGI (reference sequence). The V gene end was trimmed by 3 bases and the J gene end by 2 bases; junction bases not matched to a gene: 8. This CDR3 region has 16 residues.

This chain joins TRBV7-2 and TRBJ2-5; 8 bases fit TRBD2. The germline V gene encodes CDR1 SGHTA and CDR2 FQGNSA. The CDR3 is 14 amino acids. J was trimmed by 3 bases and V by 5 bases; bases with no gene match: 5. Written as DNA, the CDR3 is TGTGCCAGCAGCCCTTACGGGAGGGAAGAGACCCAGTACTTC. As protein: CASSPYGREETQYF.

The chain links TRBV27 to TRBJ2-7, with D possibly being TRBD1 (6 bases). This CDR3 spans 15 amino acids. Trimming pared 3 bases from V and 2 bases from J, leaving 14 bases between. CDR1 and CDR2 from the germline V gene are MNHEY and SMNVEV (reference sequence). In DNA form, the CDR3 reads TGTGCCAGCAGTTTGTCTACAGGGATTACCTACGAGCAGTACTTC. As protein: CASSLSTGITYEQYF.

V and J are TRBV5-1 and TRBJ1-2, with D possibly TRBD1 on 6 matching bases. Germline CDR1 reads SGHRS; CDR2 reads YFSETQ. V shed 4 bases and J shed 4 bases, with 14 bases lying between them. The CDR3 totals 14 residues. The CDR3 DNA is TGCGCCAGCAGCCCTCCGGGACACATCTATGGCTACACCTTC. It yields the protein CASSPPGHIYGYTF.

The rearrangement uses TRBV4-3 and TRBJ2-5, with D perhaps matching TRBD1 (6 bases). The CDR3 spans 15 residues. The V gene lost 0 bases and the J gene lost 3 bases, with 11 bases spanning the gap. CDR1 and CDR2 from the germline V gene are LGHNA and YSLEER. The CDR3 here is CASSQDYRVEETQYF. In nucleotides, the CDR3 is TGCGCCAGCAGCCAAGACTACAGGGTCGAAGAGACCCAGTACTTC.

The chain carries TRBV2 and TRBJ2-1; 7 bases are a match to TRBD2. The CDR3 covers 14 residues. Losses at the gene ends were 6 bases for V and 6 bases for J; bases not matched to a gene: 8. The germline gives CDR1 SNHLY, CDR2 FYNNEI. CDR3: CASSPRTRANEQFF. In nucleotides, the CDR3 is TGTGCCAGCAGCCCCCGGACTAGGGCCAATGAGCAGTTCTTC.

This chain uses TRBV11-2 with TRBJ2-1, with 8 nucleotides matching TRBD2. The CDR3 loop spans 16 amino acids. CDR1 is SGHAT and CDR2 is FQNNGV in the germline V gene. The V segment lost 6 bases and the J segment 2 bases; nucleotides outside the gene matches: 9. This CDR3 reads CASRRNLAGPYNEQFF. The CDR3 nucleotides read TGTGCCAGCAGGCGGAATCTAGCGGGCCCCTACAATGAGCAGTTCTTC. The whole variable domain, filled in from reference TRBV11-2 and TRBJ2-1, reads EAGVAQSPRYKIIEKRQSVAFWCNPISGHATLYWYQQILGQGPKLLIQFQNNGVVDDSQLPKDRFSAERLKGVDSTLKIQPAKLEDSAVYLCASRRNLAGPYNEQFFGPGTRLTVL.

The genes are TRBV29-1 and TRBJ2-1; 7 bases map to TRBD2. The germline V gene has CDR1 SQVTM and CDR2 ANQGSEA. V lost 4 bases to trimming and J lost 6 bases; unmatched junction nucleotides: 9. The CDR3 sequence is 14 residues long. CDR3 residues: CSVVRLAEGNEQFF. DNA for the CDR3: TGCAGCGTTGTGCGGCTAGCGGAGGGCAATGAGCAGTTCTTC.

CDR3 DNA: TGTGCCAGCAGCTTGGAAGGGGGGGCCGCAGATACGCAGTATTTT. This sequence encodes CASSLEGGAADTQYF. This sequence joins TRBV5-4 and TRBJ2-3; D may be TRBD2 (7 bases). CDR1 is SGHNT and CDR2 is YYREEE in the germline V gene (reference sequence). CDR3 length equals 15 residues. V was cut by 0 bases and J by 4 bases, with 12 bases left in between.

This clone is large by share. The V call is TRBV6-5, the J call TRBJ1-1; TRBD1 might be the D (5 bases). CDR3 length: 15 amino acids. V lost 2 bases to trimming and J lost 4 bases, with 14 bases between them. CDR1 MNHEY and CDR2 SVGAGI come from the germline V gene. In nucleotides, the CDR3 is TGTGCCAGCAGTTACCGGGGGAGGGTTGGCACTGAAGCTTTCTTT. Translation gives CASSYRGRVGTEAFF.